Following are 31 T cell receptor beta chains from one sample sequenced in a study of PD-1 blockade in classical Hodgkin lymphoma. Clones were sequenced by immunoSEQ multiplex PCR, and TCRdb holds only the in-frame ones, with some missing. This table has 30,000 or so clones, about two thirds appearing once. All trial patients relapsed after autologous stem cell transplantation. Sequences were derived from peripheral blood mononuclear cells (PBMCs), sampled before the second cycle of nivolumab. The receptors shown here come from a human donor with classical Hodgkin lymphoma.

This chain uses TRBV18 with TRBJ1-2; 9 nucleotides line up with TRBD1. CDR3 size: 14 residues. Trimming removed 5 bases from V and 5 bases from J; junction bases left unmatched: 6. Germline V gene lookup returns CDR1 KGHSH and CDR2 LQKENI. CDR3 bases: TGTGCCAGCTCAACGGGACAGGGTGTATATGGCTACACCTTC. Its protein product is CASSTGQGVYGYTF.

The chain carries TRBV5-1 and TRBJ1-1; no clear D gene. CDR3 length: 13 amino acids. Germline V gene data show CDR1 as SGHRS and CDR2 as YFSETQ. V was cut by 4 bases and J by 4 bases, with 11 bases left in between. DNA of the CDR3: TGCGCCAGCAGCCCAGTCTCGAGCACTGAAGCTTTCTTT. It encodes CASSPVSSTEAFF.

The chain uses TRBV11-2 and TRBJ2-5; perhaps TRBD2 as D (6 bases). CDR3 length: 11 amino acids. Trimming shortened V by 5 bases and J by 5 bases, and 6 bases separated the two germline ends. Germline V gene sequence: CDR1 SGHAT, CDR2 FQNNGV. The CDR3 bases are TGTGCCAGCAGCGCGGGGGAGACCCAGTACTTC. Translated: CASSAGETQYF.

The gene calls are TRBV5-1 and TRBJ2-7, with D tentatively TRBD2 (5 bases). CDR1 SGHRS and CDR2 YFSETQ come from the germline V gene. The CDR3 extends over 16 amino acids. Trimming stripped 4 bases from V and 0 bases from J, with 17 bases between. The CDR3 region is CASSRLGGGSSYEQYF. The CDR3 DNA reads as TGCGCCAGCAGCCGTCTTGGTGGAGGTAGCTCCTACGAGCAGTACTTC.

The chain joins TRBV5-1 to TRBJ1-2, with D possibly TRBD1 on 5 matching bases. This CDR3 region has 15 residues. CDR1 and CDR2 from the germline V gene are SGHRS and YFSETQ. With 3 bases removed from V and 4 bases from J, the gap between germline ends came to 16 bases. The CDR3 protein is CASSSGAPPGYGYTF. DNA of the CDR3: TGCGCCAGCAGCTCCGGGGCTCCCCCCGGCTATGGCTACACCTTC.

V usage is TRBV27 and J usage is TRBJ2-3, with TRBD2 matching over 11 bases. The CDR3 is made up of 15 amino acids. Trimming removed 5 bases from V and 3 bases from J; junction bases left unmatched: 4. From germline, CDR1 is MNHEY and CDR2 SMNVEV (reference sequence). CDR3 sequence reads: CASSPLAGATDTQYF. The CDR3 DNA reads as TGTGCCAGCAGTCCACTAGCGGGAGCGACAGATACGCAGTATTTT.

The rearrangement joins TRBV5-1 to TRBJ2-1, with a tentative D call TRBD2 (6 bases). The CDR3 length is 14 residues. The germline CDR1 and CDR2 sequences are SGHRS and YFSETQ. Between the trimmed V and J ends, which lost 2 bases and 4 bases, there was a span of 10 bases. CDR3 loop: CASSLGEVYNEQFF. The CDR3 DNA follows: TGCGCCAGCAGCTTAGGGGAGGTTTACAATGAGCAGTTCTTC. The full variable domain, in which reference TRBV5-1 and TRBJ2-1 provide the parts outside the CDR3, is KAGVTQTPRYLIKTRGQQVTLSCSPISGHRSVSWYQQTPGQGLQFLFEYFSETQRNKGNFPGRFSGRQFSNSRSEMNVSTLELGDSALYLCASSLGEVYNEQFFGPGTRLTVL.

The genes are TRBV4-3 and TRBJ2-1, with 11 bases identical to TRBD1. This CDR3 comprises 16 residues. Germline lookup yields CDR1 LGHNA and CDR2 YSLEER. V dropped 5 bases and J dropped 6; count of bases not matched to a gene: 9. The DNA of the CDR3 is TGCGCCAGCAGCTCCTCGGACAGGGGGCTCCCCAATGAGCAGTTCTTC. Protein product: CASSSSDRGLPNEQFF.

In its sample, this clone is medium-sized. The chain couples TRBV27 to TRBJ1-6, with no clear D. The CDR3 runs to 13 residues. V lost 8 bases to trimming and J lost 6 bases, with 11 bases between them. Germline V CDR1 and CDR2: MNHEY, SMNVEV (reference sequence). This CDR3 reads CASSLSRNSPLHF. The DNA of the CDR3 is TGTGCCAGCTCCCTATCTCGTAATTCACCCCTCCACTTT.

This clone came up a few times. The CDR3 nucleotides are TGTGCCATCCAATCGACGGGTTTTTCCTCCTACGAGCAGTACTTC. This sequence encodes CAIQSTGFSSYEQYF. V usage is TRBV2 and J usage is TRBJ2-7; D not certain. The CDR3 is made up of 15 amino acids. The germline gives CDR1 SNHLY, CDR2 FYNNEI. V was cut by 10 bases and J by 0 bases, with 19 bases left in between.

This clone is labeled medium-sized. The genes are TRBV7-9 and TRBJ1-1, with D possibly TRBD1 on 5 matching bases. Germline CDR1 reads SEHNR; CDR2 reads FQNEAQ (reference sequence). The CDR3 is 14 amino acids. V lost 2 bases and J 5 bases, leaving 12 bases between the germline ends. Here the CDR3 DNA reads TGTGCCAGCAGCTTACACGCAGGGTCAACTGAAGCTTTCTTT. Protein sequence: CASSLHAGSTEAFF.

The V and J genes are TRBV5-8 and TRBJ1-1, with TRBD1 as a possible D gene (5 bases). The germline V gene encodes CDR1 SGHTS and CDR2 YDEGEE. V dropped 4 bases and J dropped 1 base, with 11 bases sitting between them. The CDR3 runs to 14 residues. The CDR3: CASSLLGANTEAFF. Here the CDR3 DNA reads TGTGCCAGCAGCCTGCTCGGGGCGAACACTGAAGCTTTCTTT.

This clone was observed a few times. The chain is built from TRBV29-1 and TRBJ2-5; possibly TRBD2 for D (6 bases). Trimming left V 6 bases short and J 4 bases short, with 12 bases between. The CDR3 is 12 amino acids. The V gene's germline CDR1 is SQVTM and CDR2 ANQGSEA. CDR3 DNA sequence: TGCAGCGTCCGGGCCGGGGGAGAGACCCAGTACTTC. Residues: CSVRAGGETQYF.

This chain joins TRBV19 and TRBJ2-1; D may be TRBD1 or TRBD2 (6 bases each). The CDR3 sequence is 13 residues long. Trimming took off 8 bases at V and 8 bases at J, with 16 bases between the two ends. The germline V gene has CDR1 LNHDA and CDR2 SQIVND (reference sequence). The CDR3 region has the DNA TGTGCCAGTTGGACAGAGACTAGGGATGAGCAGTTCTTC. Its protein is CASWTETRDEQFF.

The CDR3 reads CASTRGAGGQPQHF. The CDR3, as DNA: TGTGCCAGCACCCGAGGGGCAGGGGGTCAGCCCCAGCATTTT. This rearrangement joins TRBV6-5 to TRBJ1-5; 7 bases are a match to TRBD1. Germline lookup yields CDR1 MNHEY and CDR2 SVGAGI. CDR3 length: 14 residues. With 7 bases clipped from V and 6 bases from J, the junction kept 9 bases outside the gene matches.

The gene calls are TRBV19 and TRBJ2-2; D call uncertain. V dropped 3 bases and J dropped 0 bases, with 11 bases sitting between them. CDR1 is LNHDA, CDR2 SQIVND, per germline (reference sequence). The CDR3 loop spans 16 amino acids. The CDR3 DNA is TGTGCCAGTAGTATCCGGAGCAGGCCGAACACCGGGGAGCTGTTTTTT. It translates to CASSIRSRPNTGELFF.

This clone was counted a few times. The CDR3 sequence: CASRAQGGSYEQYF. CDR3 sequence (DNA): TGTGCCAGCAGAGCCCAGGGGGGCTCCTACGAGCAGTACTTC. This chain joins TRBV6-5 and TRBJ2-7; D may be TRBD1 (7 bases). The CDR3 runs to 14 residues. Germline V gene lookup returns CDR1 MNHEY and CDR2 SVGAGI. V lost 6 bases and J 0 bases, leaving 12 bases between the germline ends.

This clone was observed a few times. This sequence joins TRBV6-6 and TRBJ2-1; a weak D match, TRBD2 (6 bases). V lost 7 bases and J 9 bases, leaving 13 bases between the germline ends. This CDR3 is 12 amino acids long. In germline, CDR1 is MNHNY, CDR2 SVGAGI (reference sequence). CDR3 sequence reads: CASNYYGSEQFF. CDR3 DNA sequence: TGTGCCAGCAATTATTACGGGAGTGAGCAGTTCTTC.

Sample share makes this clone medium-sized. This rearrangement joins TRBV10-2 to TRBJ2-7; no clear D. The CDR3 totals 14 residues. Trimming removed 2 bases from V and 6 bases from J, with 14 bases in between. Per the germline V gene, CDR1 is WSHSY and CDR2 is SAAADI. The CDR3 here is CASSEGGRTGEQYF. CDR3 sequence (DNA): TGCGCCAGCAGTGAGGGTGGGCGCACGGGCGAGCAGTACTTC.

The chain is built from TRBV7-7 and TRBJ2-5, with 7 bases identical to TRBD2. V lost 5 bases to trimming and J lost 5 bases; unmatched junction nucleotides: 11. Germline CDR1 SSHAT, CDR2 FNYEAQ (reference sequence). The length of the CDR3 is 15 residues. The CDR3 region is CASSLGGTFRETQYF. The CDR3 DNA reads TGTGCCAGCAGCCTCGGGGGGACCTTTAGGGAGACCCAGTACTTC.

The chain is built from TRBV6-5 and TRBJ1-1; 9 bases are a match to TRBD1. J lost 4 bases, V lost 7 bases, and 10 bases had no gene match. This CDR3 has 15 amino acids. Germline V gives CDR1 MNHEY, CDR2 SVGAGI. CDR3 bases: TGTGCCAGCAAGGTGGGACAGGGTTTGGGCACTGAAGCTTTCTTT. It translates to CASKVGQGLGTEAFF.

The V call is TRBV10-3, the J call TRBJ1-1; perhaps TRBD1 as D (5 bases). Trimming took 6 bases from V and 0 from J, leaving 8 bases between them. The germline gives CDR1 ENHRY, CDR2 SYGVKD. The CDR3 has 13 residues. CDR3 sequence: CAISGGMNTEAFF. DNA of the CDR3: TGTGCCATCAGCGGGGGAATGAACACTGAAGCTTTCTTT.

The CDR3 nucleotides are TGTGCCAGCAGCTTGGGACCGGGGGTTGAGCAGTTCTTC. It translates to CASSLGPGVEQFF. J is TRBJ2-1 and V is TRBV5-8; D possibly corresponds to TRBD2 (6 bases). CDR1 SGHTS and CDR2 YDEGEE come from the germline V gene. V was cut by 0 bases and J by 9 bases, with 10 bases left in between. The CDR3 is made up of 13 amino acids.

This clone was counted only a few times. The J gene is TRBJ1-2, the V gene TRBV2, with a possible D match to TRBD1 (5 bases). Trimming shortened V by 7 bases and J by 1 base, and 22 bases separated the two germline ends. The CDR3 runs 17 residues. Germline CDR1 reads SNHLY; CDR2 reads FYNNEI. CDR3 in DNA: TGTGCCAGCATTCGGGGACCGACGACCCTCGATAACTATGGCTACACCTTC. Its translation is CASIRGPTTLDNYGYTF.

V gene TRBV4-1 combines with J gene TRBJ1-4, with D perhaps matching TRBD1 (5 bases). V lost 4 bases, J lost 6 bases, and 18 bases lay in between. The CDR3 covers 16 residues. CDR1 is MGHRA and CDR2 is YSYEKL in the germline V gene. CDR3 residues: CASSLSWGGLDEKLFF. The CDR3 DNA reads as TGCGCCAGCAGCCTTTCATGGGGGGGTTTAGATGAAAAACTGTTTTTT.

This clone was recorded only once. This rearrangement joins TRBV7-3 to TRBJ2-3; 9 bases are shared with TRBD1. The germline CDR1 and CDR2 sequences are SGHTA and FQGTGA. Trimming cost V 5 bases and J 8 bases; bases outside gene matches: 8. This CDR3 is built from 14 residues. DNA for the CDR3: TGTGCCAGCAGCATCCGGGACAGGGTTCGTACGCAGTATTTT. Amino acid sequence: CASSIRDRVRTQYF. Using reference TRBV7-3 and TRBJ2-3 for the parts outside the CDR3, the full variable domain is GAGVSQTPSNKVTEKGKYVELRCDPISGHTALYWYRQSLGQGPEFLIYFQGTGAADDSGLPNDRFFAVRPEGSVSTLKIQRTERGDSAVYLCASSIRDRVRTQYFGPGTRLTVL.

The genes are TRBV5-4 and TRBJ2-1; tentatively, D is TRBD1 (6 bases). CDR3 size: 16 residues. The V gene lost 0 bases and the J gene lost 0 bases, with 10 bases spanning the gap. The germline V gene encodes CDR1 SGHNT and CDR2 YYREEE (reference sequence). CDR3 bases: TGTGCCAGCAGCTTGGGGGGGCTGAGCTCCTACAATGAGCAGTTCTTC. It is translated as CASSLGGLSSYNEQFF. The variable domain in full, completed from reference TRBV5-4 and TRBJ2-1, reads ETGVTQSPTHLIKTRGQQVTLRCSSQSGHNTVSWYQQALGQGPQFIFQYYREEENGRGNFPPRFSGLQFPNYSSELNVNALELDDSALYLCASSLGGLSSYNEQFFGPGTRLTVL.

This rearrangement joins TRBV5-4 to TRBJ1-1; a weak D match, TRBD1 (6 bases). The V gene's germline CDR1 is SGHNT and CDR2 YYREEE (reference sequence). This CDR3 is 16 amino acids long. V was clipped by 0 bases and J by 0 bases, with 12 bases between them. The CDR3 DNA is TGTGCCAGCAGCTTGGCGGGACAAAACTTGAACACTGAAGCTTTCTTT. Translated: CASSLAGQNLNTEAFF.

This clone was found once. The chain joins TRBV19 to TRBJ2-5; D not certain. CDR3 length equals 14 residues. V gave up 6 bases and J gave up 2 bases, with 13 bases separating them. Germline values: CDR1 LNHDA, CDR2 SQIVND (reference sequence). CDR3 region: CASRRAGVQETQYF. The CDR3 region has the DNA TGTGCCAGTAGGCGAGCAGGAGTACAAGAGACCCAGTACTTC.

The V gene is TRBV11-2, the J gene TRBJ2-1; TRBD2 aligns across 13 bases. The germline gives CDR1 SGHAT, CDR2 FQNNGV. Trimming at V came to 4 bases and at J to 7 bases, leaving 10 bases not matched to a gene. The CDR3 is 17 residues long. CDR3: CASSSRLAGGGRNEQFF. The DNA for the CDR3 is TGTGCCAGCAGCTCAAGACTAGCGGGAGGAGGTAGGAATGAGCAGTTCTTC. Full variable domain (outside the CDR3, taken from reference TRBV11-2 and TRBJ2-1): EAGVAQSPRYKIIEKRQSVAFWCNPISGHATLYWYQQILGQGPKLLIQFQNNGVVDDSQLPKDRFSAERLKGVDSTLKIQPAKLEDSAVYLCASSSRLAGGGRNEQFFGPGTRLTVL.

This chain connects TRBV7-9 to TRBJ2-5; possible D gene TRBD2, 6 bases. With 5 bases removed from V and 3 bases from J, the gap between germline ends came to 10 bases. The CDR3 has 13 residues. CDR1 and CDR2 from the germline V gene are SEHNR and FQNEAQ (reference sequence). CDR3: CASSPGLEETQYF. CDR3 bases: TGTGCCAGCAGCCCGGGACTCGAAGAGACCCAGTACTTC.